This record covers a single T cell receptor beta chain. The method was immunoSEQ multiplex PCR; TCRdb's version includes in-frame clones alone and lacks a portion of them. The sample yields 200,000 or so clones, about 90% seen once. The data stem from a study of T cell responses to AZD1222 COVID-19 vaccine. As for the study in general: The study pooled second doses at about 4 or about 12 weeks.

The CDR3 loop spans 14 amino acids. Germline assignment: CDR1 KGHSH and CDR2 LQKENI. The germline V and J ends were trimmed by 6 bases and 3 bases, with 12 bases remaining between them. The sample in question was peripheral blood, obtained on day 0 of AZD1222 vaccination. The genes are TRBV18 and TRBJ1-3; D is unresolved. The TCR comes from an adult in good health. CDR3 DNA sequence: TGTGCCAGCTCCCCGAATACTCTTGGAAACACCATATATTTT. It yields the protein CASSPNTLGNTIYF. The variable domain in full, with the rest retrieved from reference TRBV18 and TRBJ1-3, is NAGVMQNPRHLVRRRGQEARLRCSPMKGHSHVYWYRQLPEEGLKFMVYLQKENIIDESGMPKERFSAEFPKEGPSILRIQQVVRGDSAAYFCASSPNTLGNTIYFGEGSWLTVV.